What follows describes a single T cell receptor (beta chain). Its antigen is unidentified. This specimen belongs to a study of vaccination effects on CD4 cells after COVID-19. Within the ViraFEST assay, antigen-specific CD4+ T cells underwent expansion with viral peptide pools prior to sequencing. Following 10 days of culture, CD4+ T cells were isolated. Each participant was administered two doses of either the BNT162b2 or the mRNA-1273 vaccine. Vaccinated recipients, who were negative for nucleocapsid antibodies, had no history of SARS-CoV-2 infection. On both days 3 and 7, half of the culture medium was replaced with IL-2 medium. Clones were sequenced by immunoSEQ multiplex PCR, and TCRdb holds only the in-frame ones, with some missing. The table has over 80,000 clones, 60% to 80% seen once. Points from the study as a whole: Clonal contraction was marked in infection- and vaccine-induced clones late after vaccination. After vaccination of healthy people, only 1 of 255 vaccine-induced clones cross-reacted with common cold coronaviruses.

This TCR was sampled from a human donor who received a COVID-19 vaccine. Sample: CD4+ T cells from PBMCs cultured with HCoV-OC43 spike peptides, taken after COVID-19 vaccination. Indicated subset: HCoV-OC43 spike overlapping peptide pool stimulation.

CDR3 nucleotides: TGTGCCAGCAGCCAGCAGGCGGGGGTCAGTGGCTACACCTTC. It specifies CASSQQAGVSGYTF. V is TRBV14 and J is TRBJ1-2, with D maybe TRBD1 (5 bases). This CDR3 comprises 14 residues. V lost 3 bases, J lost 7 bases, and 15 bases lay in between. Germline V gene lookup returns CDR1 SGHDN and CDR2 FVKESK.